This TCR beta chain was sequenced in a study of OX40 agonist ivuxolimab in advanced cancers. The germline gives CDR1 GTSNPN, CDR2 SVGIG (reference sequence). This CDR3 comprises 16 residues. V lost 3 bases and J lost 7; bases outside the gene matches: 18. Profiled with immunoSEQ multiplex PCR; TCRdb holds only in-frame clones, not every one. The top ten hold over 5% of the sample, which has tens of thousands of clones, approximately 89% seen once. The sample was CD4+ or CD8+ T cells sorted from blood, taken in a trial of the OX40 agonist ivuxolimab. The V and J genes are TRBV30 and TRBJ2-7, with 7 nucleotides matching TRBD2. The TCR originated in an adult with an advanced solid tumor such as melanoma, head and neck, liver or kidney cancer. As DNA, the CDR3 is TGTGCCTGGAGGTCTATTGAGGGAGGGAGGAGGTGGGAGCAGTACTTC. Translation: CAWRSIEGGRRWEQYF.